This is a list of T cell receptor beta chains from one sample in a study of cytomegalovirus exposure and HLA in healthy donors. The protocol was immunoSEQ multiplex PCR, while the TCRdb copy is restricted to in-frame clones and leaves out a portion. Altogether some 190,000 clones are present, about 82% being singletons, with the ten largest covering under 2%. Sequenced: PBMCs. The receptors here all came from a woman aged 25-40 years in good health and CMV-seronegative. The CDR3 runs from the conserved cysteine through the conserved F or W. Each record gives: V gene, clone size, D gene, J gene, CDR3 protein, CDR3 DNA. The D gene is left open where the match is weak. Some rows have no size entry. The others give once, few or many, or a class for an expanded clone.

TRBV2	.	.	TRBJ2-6	CASSERGRESGANVLTF	TGTGCCAGCAGTGAACGGGGGCGGGAGTCTGGGGCCAACGTCCTGACTTTC
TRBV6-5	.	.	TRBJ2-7	CASSKTGTTYEQYF	TGTGCCAGCAGTAAAACAGGTACCACCTACGAGCAGTACTTC
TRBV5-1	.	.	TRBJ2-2	CASSLGRGIIAPGELFF	TGCGCCAGCAGCTTGGGTAGGGGAATTATAGCCCCCGGGGAGCTGTTTTTT
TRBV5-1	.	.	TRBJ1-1	CASSTGGGSANTEAFF	TGCGCCAGCAGCACCGGCGGGGGGTCGGCGAACACTGAAGCTTTCTTT
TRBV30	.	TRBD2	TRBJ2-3	CAWSAGTSWGTDTRYF	TGTGCCTGGAGCGCCGGGACTAGTTGGGGCACAGATACGCGGTATTTT
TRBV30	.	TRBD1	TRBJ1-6	CAWSQRTGAQMGYNSPLHF	TGTGCCTGGAGTCAAAGGACAGGGGCCCAAATGGGGTATAATTCACCCCTCCACTTT
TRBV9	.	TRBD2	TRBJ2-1	CASSVGLAGEQFF	TGTGCCAGCAGCGTAGGGCTAGCGGGCGAGCAGTTCTTC
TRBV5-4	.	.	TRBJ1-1	CASNLVSGQTEAFF	TGTGCCAGCAACTTGGTGTCCGGACAGACTGAAGCTTTCTTT
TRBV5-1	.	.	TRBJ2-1	CASSLGLYNEQFF	TGCGCCAGCAGCTTGGGTCTCTACAATGAGCAGTTCTTC
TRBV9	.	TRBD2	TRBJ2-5	CASSAQSAGGPETQYF	TGTGCCAGCAGCGCACAAAGCGCGGGGGGGCCAGAGACCCAGTACTTC
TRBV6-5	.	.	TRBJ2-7	CASSHSSYEQYF	TGTGCCAGCAGCCATAGCTCCTACGAGCAGTACTTC
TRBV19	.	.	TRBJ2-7	CASSTGQPYEQYF	TGTGCCAGTAGTACGGGACAACCCTACGAGCAGTACTTC
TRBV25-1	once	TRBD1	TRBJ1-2	CASSEPSGTGGRNGYTF	TGTGCCAGCAGTGAACCTTCCGGGACAGGGGGTAGGAATGGCTACACCTTC
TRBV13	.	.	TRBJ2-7	CASSLAGVGSYEQYF	TGTGCCAGCAGCTTAGCAGGGGTAGGATCCTACGAGCAGTACTTC
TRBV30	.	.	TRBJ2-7	CAWTSGAYEQYF	TGTGCCTGGACCTCAGGGGCGTACGAGCAGTACTTC
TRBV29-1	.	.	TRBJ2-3	CSANGGGSHDTQYF	TGCAGCGCAAATGGGGGCGGGAGCCACGATACGCAGTATTTT
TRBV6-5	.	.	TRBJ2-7	CASGSPYEQYF	TGTGCCAGTGGCAGTCCCTACGAGCAGTACTTC
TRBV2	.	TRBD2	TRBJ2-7	CARGRLASYEQYF	TGTGCCAGGGGGAGACTAGCGTCCTACGAGCAGTACTTC
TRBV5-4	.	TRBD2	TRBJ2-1	CASSTPASGGSYNGQFF	TGTGCCAGCAGCACGCCTGCTAGCGGGGGTTCGTACAATGGGCAGTTCTTC
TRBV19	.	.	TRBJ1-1	CASSIDSGGRMNTEAFF	TGTGCCAGTAGTATAGACAGCGGCGGGCGCATGAACACTGAAGCTTTCTTT
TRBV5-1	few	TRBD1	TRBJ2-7	CASSTRGGQGGYEQYF	TGCGCCAGCAGCACTCGGGGGGGACAGGGGGGCTACGAGCAGTACTTC
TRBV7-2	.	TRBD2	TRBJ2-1	CASSLAPSGGAYYNEQFF	TGTGCCAGCAGCTTAGCACCTAGCGGGGGGGCGTATTACAATGAGCAGTTCTTC
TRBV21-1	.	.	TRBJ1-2	CASSNRVMDSLWSGYTF	TGTGCCAGCAGCAACAGGGTCATGGATAGCCTCTGGAGTGGCTACACCTTC
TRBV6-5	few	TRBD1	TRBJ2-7	CASSRDSVSPYEQYF	TGTGCCAGCAGTCGGGACAGCGTCTCCCCCTACGAGCAGTACTTC
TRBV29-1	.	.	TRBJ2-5	CSVLPLETQYF	TGCAGCGTCCTCCCACTAGAGACCCAGTACTTC
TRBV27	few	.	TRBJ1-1	CASPGGAVVTEAFF	TGTGCCAGTCCGGGGGGGGCCGTTGTCACTGAAGCTTTCTTT
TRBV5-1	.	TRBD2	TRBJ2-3	CASSSGLAGSTDTQYF	TGCGCCAGCAGCTCAGGACTAGCGGGGAGCACAGATACGCAGTATTTT
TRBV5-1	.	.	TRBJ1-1	CASSLMGQMNTEAFF	TGCGCCAGCAGCTTGATGGGGCAAATGAACACTGAAGCTTTCTTT
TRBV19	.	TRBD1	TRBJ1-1	CASSTRGQAGAEAFF	TGTGCCAGTAGTACCCGAGGACAGGCAGGGGCTGAAGCTTTCTTT
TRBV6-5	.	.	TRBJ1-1	CASRLTDSQGYAFF	TGTGCCAGCAGACTTACGGACAGCCAAGGGTATGCTTTCTTT
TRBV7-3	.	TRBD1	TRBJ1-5	CASSSTGGSNQPQHF	TGTGCCAGCAGCTCCACAGGGGGAAGCAATCAGCCCCAGCATTTT